This entry lists 19 T cell receptor beta chains sequenced from one sample in a study of shared clonotypes between healthy human individuals. The repertoire was sequenced with immunoSEQ multiplex PCR; TCRdb's copy has only in-frame clones and lacks some. The repertoire holds about 340,000 clones, with less than 85% as singletons. The sequenced sample was memory CD4+ T cells sorted from blood. This sample's subset: CD45RA-negative fraction. These receptors all come from a man aged 25-45 years in good health.

This chain connects TRBV20-1 to TRBJ1-2, with D possibly matching TRBD1 (6 bases). Germline loops: CDR1 DFQATT, CDR2 SNEGSKA (reference sequence). The ends were cut back, 8 bases at V and 12 bases at J, with 16 bases in the middle. The CDR3 is 10 residues long. CDR3 residues: CSTQQGGHTF. The CDR3 DNA follows: TGCAGTACCCAACAGGGAGGTCACACCTTC.

The V gene is TRBV5-4, the J gene TRBJ2-3; a weak D match, TRBD2 (6 bases). The germline V gene encodes CDR1 SGHNT and CDR2 YYREEE (reference sequence). V was pared by 0 bases and J by 4 bases, with 9 bases between. This CDR3 is built from 14 residues. CDR3 sequence (DNA): TGTGCCAGCAGCTTGGCAGGAGGGTCAGATACGCAGTATTTT. It encodes CASSLAGGSDTQYF. Supplemented by reference TRBV5-4 and TRBJ2-3, the full variable domain reads ETGVTQSPTHLIKTRGQQVTLRCSSQSGHNTVSWYQQALGQGPQFIFQYYREEENGRGNFPPRFSGLQFPNYSSELNVNALELDDSALYLCASSLAGGSDTQYFGPGTRLTVL.

This sequence joins TRBV7-9 and TRBJ2-3; 7 bases match TRBD1. Germline CDR1 reads SEHNR; CDR2 reads FQNEAQ (reference sequence). J was trimmed by 6 bases and V by 6 bases; bases with no gene match: 6. This CDR3 contains 13 residues. The CDR3 loop reads CASRQGFGDTQYF. The CDR3, as DNA: TGTGCCAGCAGACAGGGGTTCGGGGATACGCAGTATTTT.

This clone was seen a handful of times. The sample has other DNA sequences that encode this CDR3 too. The rearrangement joins TRBV7-2 to TRBJ2-7; D is tentatively TRBD1 or TRBD2 (5 bases each). Germline V lookup: CDR1 SGHTA, CDR2 FQGNSA. Deletions cut 5 bases from V and 2 bases from J, with 7 bases between. CDR3 length equals 12 residues. In nucleotides, the CDR3 is TGTGCCAGCAGCGGGACCCCCTACGAGCAGTACTTC. This codes for CASSGTPYEQYF. Supplemented by reference TRBV7-2 and TRBJ2-7, the full variable domain reads GAGVSQSPSNKVTEKGKDVELRCDPISGHTALYWYRQSLGQGLEFLIYFQGNSAPDKSGLPSDRFSAERTGGSVSTLTIQRTQQEDSAVYLCASSGTPYEQYFGPGTRLTVT.

This chain connects TRBV5-1 to TRBJ1-1, with D maybe TRBD1 (5 bases). The germline CDR1 and CDR2 sequences are SGHRS and YFSETQ. V was pared by 1 base and J by 0 bases, with 13 bases between. The CDR3 has 16 amino acids. CDR3 coding DNA: TGCGCCAGCAGCTTGCTTCCAGGGCCAATGAACACTGAAGCTTTCTTT. Its translation is CASSLLPGPMNTEAFF. Drawing the rest from reference TRBV5-1 and TRBJ1-1, the complete variable domain is KAGVTQTPRYLIKTRGQQVTLSCSPISGHRSVSWYQQTPGQGLQFLFEYFSETQRNKGNFPGRFSGRQFSNSRSEMNVSTLELGDSALYLCASSLLPGPMNTEAFFGQGTRLTVV.

Only a few counts were recorded for this clone. The chain is built from TRBV10-3 and TRBJ1-5, with D possibly matching TRBD1 (5 bases). The ends were cut back, 4 bases at V and 6 bases at J, with 13 bases in the middle. Germline V lookup: CDR1 ENHRY, CDR2 SYGVKD. The CDR3 loop spans 14 amino acids. CDR3 sequence: CAISARGEGQPQHF. As DNA, the CDR3 is TGTGCCATCAGTGCGCGGGGGGAAGGTCAGCCCCAGCATTTT.

At least ten counts were recorded for this clone. The chain is built from TRBV2 and TRBJ2-2; 7 bases line up with TRBD1. The germline gives CDR1 SNHLY, CDR2 FYNNEI. The CDR3 consists of 14 residues. V lost 4 bases to trimming and J lost 6 bases; unmatched junction nucleotides: 5. CDR3 DNA sequence: TGTGCCAGCAGTGCTAACAGGGGAGCCGGGGAGCTGTTTTTT. Amino acids: CASSANRGAGELFF.

With regard to this clone: At one end, the junction sequence differs from germline, possibly due to a read error. The sample contains more than one DNA sequence encoding this CDR3. The rearrangement uses TRBV5-1 and TRBJ1-2; D might be TRBD1 (6 bases). Germline V CDR1 and CDR2: SGHRS, YFSETQ. The CDR3 spans 15 residues. The CDR3 loop is CASSNLQGLVHGYTF. DNA for the CDR3: TGTGCCAGCAGCAACTTACAGGGATTGGTCCATGGCTACACCTTC.

The chain employs TRBV6-1 and TRBJ2-5, with no clear D. The DNA end is more similar to TRBJ2-7, so the J call may be wrong. The CDR3 sequence is 14 residues long. Germline CDR1 and CDR2: MNHNS and SASEGT. Here the CDR3 reads CASKSGPSSYEQYF. The CDR3 nucleotides read TGTGCCAGCAAATCAGGCCCTTCCTCCTACGAGCAGTACTTC.

The V gene is TRBV19, the J gene TRBJ1-1; TRBD1 aligns across 8 bases. Trimming took 4 bases from V and 6 from J; bases not matched to a gene: 10. The CDR3 has 15 residues. Germline V gives CDR1 LNHDA, CDR2 SQIVND (reference sequence). The CDR3 loop is CASSNTDRVWAEAFF. The CDR3 region has the DNA TGTGCCAGTAGTAACACGGACAGGGTCTGGGCTGAAGCTTTCTTT. The full variable domain, rest sourced from reference TRBV19 and TRBJ1-1, is DGGITQSPKYLFRKEGQNVTLSCEQNLNHDAMYWYRQDPGQGLRLIYYSQIVNDFQKGDIAEGYSVSREKKESFPLTVTSAQKNPTAFYLCASSNTDRVWAEAFFGQGTRLTVV.

The DNA for the CDR3 is TGCGCCAGCAGCCATCTCGCGGAGGGTAGGTTGGATGAGCAGTTCTTC. Translated, it gives CASSHLAEGRLDEQFF. V usage is TRBV4-1 and J usage is TRBJ2-1, with TRBD2 as a possible D gene (6 bases). The CDR3 sequence is 16 residues long. The V end was cut by 3 bases, the J end by 8 bases, with 20 bases between. Germline V gene data show CDR1 as MGHRA and CDR2 as YSYEKL.

The chain recombines TRBV28 with TRBJ1-1; 7 bases map to TRBD1. The germline gives CDR1 MDHEN, CDR2 SYDVKM. Trimming took 7 bases from V and 8 from J; bases not matched to a gene: 13. This CDR3 contains 14 residues. CDR3 residues: CASNPPGQLKEAFF. CDR3 nucleotide sequence: TGTGCCAGCAACCCGCCGGGACAGCTAAAAGAAGCTTTCTTT.

At least ten counts were recorded for this clone. This chain connects TRBV13 to TRBJ2-5, with 13 bases that match TRBD2. The CDR3 has 17 amino acids. Germline trimming cut 1 base from V and 5 bases from J; bases unmatched to any gene: 7. The germline gives CDR1 PRHDT, CDR2 FYEKMQ (reference sequence). This CDR3 reads CASSLVGLAGVGETQYF. The CDR3 nucleotides are TGTGCCAGCAGCTTAGTTGGACTAGCGGGAGTAGGGGAGACCCAGTACTTC.

This rearrangement joins TRBV11-1 to TRBJ1-2; a weak D match, TRBD1 (5 bases). This CDR3 contains 14 residues. V gave up 5 bases and J gave up 14 bases, with 24 bases separating them. The germline V gene has CDR1 SGHAT and CDR2 FQDESV (reference sequence). CDR3: CASSLGRGPFGKTF. DNA of the CDR3: TGTGCCAGCAGCCTCGGACGGGGACCTTTTGGGAAAACCTTC.

J is TRBJ1-3 and V is TRBV5-1; D is ambiguous. In germline, CDR1 is SGHRS, CDR2 YFSETQ. Trimming took 3 bases from V and 7 from J, leaving 11 bases between them. This CDR3 is built from 13 residues. The CDR3 reads CASSSALGNTIYF. The CDR3 nucleotides are TGCGCCAGCAGCTCGGCCCTTGGGAACACCATATATTTT.

V and J are TRBV11-2 and TRBJ2-7, with 7 bases identical to TRBD1. J was trimmed by 3 bases and V by 1 base; bases with no gene match: 6. Germline V gene lookup returns CDR1 SGHAT and CDR2 FQNNGV. The CDR3 spans 15 residues. For the CDR3, the DNA is TGTGCCAGCAGCTTAGGGGACAGACGAGTCTACGAGCAGTACTTC. Protein sequence: CASSLGDRRVYEQYF.

V is TRBV5-5 and J is TRBJ1-4; D remains ambiguous. CDR1 SGHKS and CDR2 YYEKEE come from the germline V gene (reference sequence). This CDR3 spans 14 amino acids. V was shortened by 1 base and J by 0 bases, with 4 bases between the two germline ends. DNA for the CDR3: TGTGCCAGCAGCTTGCTCGCAACTAATGAAAAACTGTTTTTT. Its protein product is CASSLLATNEKLFF.

This clone has only a few counts. This chain links TRBV7-2 with TRBJ2-7, with D perhaps TRBD1 or TRBD2 (5 bases each). Deletions cut 0 bases from V and 3 bases from J, with 9 bases between. The CDR3 runs 14 residues. Germline CDR1 is SGHTA and CDR2 is FQGNSA. CDR3 nucleotide sequence: TGTGCCAGCAGCTTAGCGGGGGTGCACTACGAGCAGTACTTC. Its protein is CASSLAGVHYEQYF. Looking up the rest from reference TRBV7-2 and TRBJ2-7 gives the full variable domain: GAGVSQSPSNKVTEKGKDVELRCDPISGHTALYWYRQSLGQGLEFLIYFQGNSAPDKSGLPSDRFSAERTGGSVSTLTIQRTQQEDSAVYLCASSLAGVHYEQYFGPGTRLTVT.

CDR3 amino acids: CASSLNQGRGNTIYF. The DNA for the CDR3 is TGTGCCAGCAGCTTAAACCAGGGACGCGGAAACACCATATATTTT. The genes are TRBV7-2 and TRBJ1-3; maybe TRBD1 (5 bases). The CDR3 has 15 residues. V lost 2 bases and J 4 bases, leaving 12 bases between the germline ends. The germline V gene encodes CDR1 SGHTA and CDR2 FQGNSA.